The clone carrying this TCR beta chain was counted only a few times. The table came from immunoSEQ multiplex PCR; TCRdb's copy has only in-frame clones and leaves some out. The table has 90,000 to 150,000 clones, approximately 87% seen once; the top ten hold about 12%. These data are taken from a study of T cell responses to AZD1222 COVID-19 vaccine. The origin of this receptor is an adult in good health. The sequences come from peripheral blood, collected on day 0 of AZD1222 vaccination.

Here the CDR3 reads CASRSSGRRQETQYF. CDR3 nucleotides: TGTGCCAGCAGATCTTCTGGGAGGCGTCAAGAGACCCAGTACTTC. This sequence joins TRBV7-9 and TRBJ2-5; D possibly corresponds to TRBD2 (6 bases). The V gene's germline CDR1 is SEHNR and CDR2 FQNEAQ (reference sequence). The V end was cut by 6 bases, the J end by 2 bases, with 16 bases between. The CDR3 length is 15 residues.